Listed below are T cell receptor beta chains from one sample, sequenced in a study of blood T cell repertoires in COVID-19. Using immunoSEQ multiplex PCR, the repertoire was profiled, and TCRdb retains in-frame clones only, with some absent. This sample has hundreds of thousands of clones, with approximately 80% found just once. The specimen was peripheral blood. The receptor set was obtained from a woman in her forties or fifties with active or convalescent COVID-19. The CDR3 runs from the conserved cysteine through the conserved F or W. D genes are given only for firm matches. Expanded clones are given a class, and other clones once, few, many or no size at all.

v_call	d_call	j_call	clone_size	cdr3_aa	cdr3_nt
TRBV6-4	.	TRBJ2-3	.	CASSPNGAGVSTDTQYF	TGTGCCAGCAGCCCGAACGGCGCGGGCGTGAGCACAGATACGCAGTATTTT
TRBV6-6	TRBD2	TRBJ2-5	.	CASRAQREGRETQYF	TGTGCCAGCAGAGCACAGCGGGAGGGCCGTGAGACCCAGTACTTC
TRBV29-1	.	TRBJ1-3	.	CSVISGFSGNTIYF	TGCAGCGTCATCTCAGGCTTCTCTGGAAACACCATATATTTT
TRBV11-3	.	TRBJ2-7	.	CASSLGLTYSYEQYF	TGTGCCAGCAGCTTGGGGCTTACGTATTCCTACGAGCAGTACTTC
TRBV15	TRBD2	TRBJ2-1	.	CATSRDGAGDYNEQFF	TGTGCCACCAGCAGAGATGGAGCGGGGGATTACAATGAGCAGTTCTTC
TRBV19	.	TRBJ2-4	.	CASRPDRARDIQYF	TGTGCCAGTAGACCTGACAGAGCTAGGGACATTCAGTACTTC
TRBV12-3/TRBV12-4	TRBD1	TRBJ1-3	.	CASSTGQGNTIYF	TGTGCCAGCAGCACGGGACAGGGAAACACCATATATTTT
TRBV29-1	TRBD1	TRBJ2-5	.	CSVATGGRGETQYF	TGCAGCGTTGCTACAGGGGGCAGGGGAGAGACCCAGTACTTC
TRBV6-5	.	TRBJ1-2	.	CASSYSLGPRSGYTF	TGTGCCAGCAGTTACTCCCTCGGTCCGAGGAGTGGCTACACCTTC
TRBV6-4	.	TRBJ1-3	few	CASASGNTIYF	TGTGCCAGCGCGAGTGGAAACACCATATATTTT
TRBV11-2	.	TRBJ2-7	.	CASSSTGRFYEQYF	TGTGCCAGCAGCTCCACAGGGAGATTCTACGAGCAGTACTTC
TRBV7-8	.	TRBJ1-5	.	CASSLENSLSNQPQHF	TGTGCCAGCAGCTTAGAGAACAGTCTTAGCAATCAGCCCCAGCATTTT
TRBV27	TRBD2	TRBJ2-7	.	CASSRLAGAHEQYF	TGTGCCAGCAGTCGACTAGCGGGAGCCCACGAGCAGTACTTC
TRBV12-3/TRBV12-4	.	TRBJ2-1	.	CASSPQGDEQFF	TGTGCCAGCAGTCCCCAGGGTGATGAGCAGTTCTTC
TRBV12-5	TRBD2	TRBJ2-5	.	CASGLSGREFQETQYF	TGTGCTAGTGGTTTGTCCGGGCGGGAGTTCCAGGAGACCCAGTACTTC
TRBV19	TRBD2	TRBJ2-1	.	CASKVGAGGSNEQFF	TGTGCCAGTAAGGTGGGAGCGGGAGGGTCCAATGAGCAGTTCTTC
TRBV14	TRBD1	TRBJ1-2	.	CASSQKGDRVTYGYTF	TGTGCCAGCAGCCAAAAGGGGGACAGGGTAACCTATGGCTACACCTTC
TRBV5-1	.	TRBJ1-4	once	CASSLVGRGEKLFF	TGCGCCAGCAGCTTGGTAGGGAGAGGCGAAAAACTGTTTTTT
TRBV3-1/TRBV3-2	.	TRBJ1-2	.	CASSRGPNYGYTF	TGTGCCAGCAGCCGAGGGCCTAACTATGGCTACACCTTC
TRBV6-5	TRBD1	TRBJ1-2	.	CASTRDRVSGYGYTF	TGTGCCAGCACCCGGGACAGGGTCAGCGGCTATGGCTACACCTTC
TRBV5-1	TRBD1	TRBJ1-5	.	CASSYGTGDQPQHF	TGCGCCAGCAGCTACGGGACAGGGGATCAGCCCCAGCATTTT
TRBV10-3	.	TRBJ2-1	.	CAIRGGEYNEQFF	TGTGCCATTAGAGGGGGAGAGTACAATGAGCAGTTCTTC
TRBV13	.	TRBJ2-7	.	CASSLRDEQYF	TGTGCCAGCAGCTTACGGGACGAGCAGTACTTC
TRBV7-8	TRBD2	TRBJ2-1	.	CATTGTSYNEQFF	TGTGCCACTACCGGGACTAGCTACAATGAGCAGTTCTTC
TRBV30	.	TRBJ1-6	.	CAWSDRENSPLHF	TGTGCCTGGAGTGACAGGGAGAATTCACCCCTCCACTTT
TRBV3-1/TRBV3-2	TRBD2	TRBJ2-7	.	CASSHLAGGPREQYF	TGTGCCAGCAGCCACCTAGCGGGAGGGCCCCGCGAGCAGTACTTC
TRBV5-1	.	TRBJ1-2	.	CASSENDYGYTF	TGCGCCAGCAGCGAGAACGACTATGGCTACACCTTC
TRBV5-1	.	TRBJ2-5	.	CASSFNALPRETQYF	TGCGCCAGCAGCTTCAACGCACTGCCCCGAGAGACCCAGTACTTC
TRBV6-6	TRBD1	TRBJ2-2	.	CASTLRQGNTGELFF	TGTGCCAGCACTCTTAGACAGGGGAACACCGGGGAGCTGTTTTTT
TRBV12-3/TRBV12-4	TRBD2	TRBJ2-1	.	CASRPGLAGFEFF	TGTGCCAGCAGACCGGGACTAGCGGGATTCGAGTTCTTC
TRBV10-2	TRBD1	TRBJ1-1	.	CASSQLSDRQGTEAFF	TGCGCCAGCAGTCAGCTCTCGGACAGGCAGGGGACTGAAGCTTTCTTT
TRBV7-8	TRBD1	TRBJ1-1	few	CASRPGQGRGNTEAFF	TGTGCCAGCAGACCGGGACAGGGAAGGGGTAACACTGAAGCTTTCTTT
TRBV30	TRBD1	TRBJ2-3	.	CAWDGRQGGDTQYF	TGTGCCTGGGATGGCCGACAGGGGGGAGATACGCAGTATTTT
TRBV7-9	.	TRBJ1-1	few	CASSLIQGEGEAFF	TGTGCCAGCAGCTTAATACAGGGAGAAGGTGAAGCTTTCTTT
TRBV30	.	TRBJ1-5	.	CAWRVRDQPQHF	TGTGCCTGGAGGGTCAGGGATCAGCCCCAGCATTTT
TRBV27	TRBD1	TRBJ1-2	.	CASRVNRGGGYTF	TGTGCCAGCAGAGTCAACAGGGGTGGGGGCTACACCTTC
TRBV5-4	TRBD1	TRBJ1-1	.	CASSLAGQGSYEAFF	TGTGCCAGCAGCTTGGCTGGACAGGGAAGCTATGAAGCTTTCTTT
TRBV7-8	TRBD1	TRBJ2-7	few	CASSLFGTGNSYEQYF	TGTGCCAGCAGCTTATTCGGGACAGGGAACTCCTACGAGCAGTACTTC
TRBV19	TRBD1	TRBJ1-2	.	CASSISPDRAFTF	TGTGCCAGTAGTATAAGCCCGGACAGGGCCTTCACCTTC
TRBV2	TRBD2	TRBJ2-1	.	CASSGEVAGVLLF	TGTGCCAGCAGTGGAGAGGTAGCGGGAGTTTTGCTCTTC
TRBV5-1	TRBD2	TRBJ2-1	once	CASSFGRAVSGEQFF	TGCGCCAGCAGCTTCGGGAGGGCGGTCTCGGGGGAGCAGTTCTTC
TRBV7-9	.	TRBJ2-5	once	CASSPQGLGETQYF	TGTGCCAGCAGCCCCCAGGGGTTGGGAGAGACCCAGTACTTC
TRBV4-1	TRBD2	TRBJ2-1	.	CASSLALSGKANEQFF	TGCGCCAGCAGCCTGGCCCTTAGCGGGAAGGCGAATGAGCAGTTCTTC
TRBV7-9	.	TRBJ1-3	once	CASSPHRVRNDSGNTIYF	TGTGCCAGCAGCCCGCACAGGGTCAGGAATGATTCTGGAAACACCATATATTTT
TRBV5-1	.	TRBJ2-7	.	CASSQGAGKAYEQYF	TGCGCCAGCAGCCAAGGGGCAGGGAAGGCCTACGAGCAGTACTTC
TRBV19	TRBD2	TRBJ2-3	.	CASAKGVAGNTQYF	TGTGCCAGTGCAAAGGGAGTAGCGGGAAACACGCAGTATTTT
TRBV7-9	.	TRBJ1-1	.	CASSRPRLGGPMNTEAFF	TGTGCCAGCAGCCGCCCTCGGCTCGGGGGTCCAATGAACACTGAAGCTTTCTTT
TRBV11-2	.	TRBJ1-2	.	CASSFQGNRDGYTF	TGTGCCAGCAGTTTCCAGGGAAATAGGGATGGCTACACCTTC
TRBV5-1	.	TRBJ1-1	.	CASSLAEGMNTEAFF	TGCGCCAGCAGCTTGGCGGAGGGCATGAACACTGAAGCTTTCTTT
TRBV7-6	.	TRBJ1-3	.	CASSLSPFLYSGNTIYF	TGTGCCAGCAGCTTATCCCCCTTCCTGTACTCTGGAAACACCATATATTTT
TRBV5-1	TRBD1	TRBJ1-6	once	CASSIWGQGNSPLHF	TGCGCCAGCAGTATTTGGGGACAGGGTAATTCACCCCTCCACTTT
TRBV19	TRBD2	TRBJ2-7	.	CASTPSGGGSYEQYF	TGTGCCAGTACCCCCTCGGGAGGAGGCTCCTACGAGCAGTACTTC
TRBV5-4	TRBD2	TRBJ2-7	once	CASSLRGLAGDEQYF	TGTGCCAGCAGCTTGAGGGGACTAGCTGGCGACGAGCAGTACTTC
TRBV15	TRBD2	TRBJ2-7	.	CATSRVLAGGGEQYF	TGTGCCACCAGCAGAGTCCTGGCGGGAGGAGGCGAGCAGTACTTC
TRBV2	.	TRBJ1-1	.	CASSEGSQRAFF	TGTGCCAGCAGTGAGGGCAGCCAAAGGGCTTTCTTT
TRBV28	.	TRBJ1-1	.	CASSWGRRNTEAFF	TGTGCCAGCAGTTGGGGGAGGAGGAACACTGAAGCTTTCTTT
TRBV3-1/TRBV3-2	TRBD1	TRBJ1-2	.	CASSPPGQSYGYTF	TGTGCCAGCAGCCCTCCGGGACAGAGTTATGGCTACACCTTC